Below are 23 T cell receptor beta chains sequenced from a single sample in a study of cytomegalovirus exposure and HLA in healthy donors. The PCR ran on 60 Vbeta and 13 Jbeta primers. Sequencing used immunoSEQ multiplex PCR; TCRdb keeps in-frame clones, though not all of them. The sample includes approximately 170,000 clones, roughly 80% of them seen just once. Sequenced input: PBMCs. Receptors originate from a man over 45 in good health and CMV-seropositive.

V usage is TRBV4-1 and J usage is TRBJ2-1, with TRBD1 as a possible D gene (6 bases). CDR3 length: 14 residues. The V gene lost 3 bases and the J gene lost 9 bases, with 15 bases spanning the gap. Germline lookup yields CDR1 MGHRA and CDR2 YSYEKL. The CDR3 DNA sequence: TGCGCCAGCAGCCAGTCAGGGGCGTTTCTTGAGCAGTTCTTC. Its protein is CASSQSGAFLEQFF.

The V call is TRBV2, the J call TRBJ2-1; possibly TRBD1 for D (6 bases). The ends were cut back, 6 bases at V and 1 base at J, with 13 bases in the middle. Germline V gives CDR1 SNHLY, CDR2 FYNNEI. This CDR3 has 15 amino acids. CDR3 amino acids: CASSPGTKSYNEQFF. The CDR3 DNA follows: TGTGCCAGCAGCCCCGGGACAAAGTCCTACAATGAGCAGTTCTTC.

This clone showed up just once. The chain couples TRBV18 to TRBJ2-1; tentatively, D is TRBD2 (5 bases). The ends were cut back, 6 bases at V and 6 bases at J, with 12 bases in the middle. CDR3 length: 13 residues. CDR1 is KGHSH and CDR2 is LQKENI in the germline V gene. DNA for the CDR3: TGTGCCAGCTCTTCTCCAGCGGCCAATGAGCAGTTCTTC. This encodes CASSSPAANEQFF.

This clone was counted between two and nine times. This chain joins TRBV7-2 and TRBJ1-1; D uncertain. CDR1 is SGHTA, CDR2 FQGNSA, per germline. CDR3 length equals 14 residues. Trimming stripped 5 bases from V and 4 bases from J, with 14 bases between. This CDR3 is CASSRRSGTTEAFF. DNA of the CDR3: TGTGCCAGCAGCCGCCGTTCGGGAACCACTGAAGCTTTCTTT. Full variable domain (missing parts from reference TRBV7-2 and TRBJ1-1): GAGVSQSPSNKVTEKGKDVELRCDPISGHTALYWYRQSLGQGLEFLIYFQGNSAPDKSGLPSDRFSAERTGGSVSTLTIQRTQQEDSAVYLCASSRRSGTTEAFFGQGTRLTVV.

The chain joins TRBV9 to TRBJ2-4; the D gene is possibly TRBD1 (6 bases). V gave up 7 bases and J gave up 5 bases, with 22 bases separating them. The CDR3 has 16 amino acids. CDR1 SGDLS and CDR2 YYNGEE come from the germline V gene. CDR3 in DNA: TGTGCCAGCTCTCAGGGACAAATAGGACCCCAAAACATTCAGTACTTC. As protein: CASSQGQIGPQNIQYF.

The CDR3 coding sequence is TGTGCCACCAGCAGGAGACAGGGCGCTCTCTATGGCTACACCTTC. Residues: CATSRRQGALYGYTF. The chain has TRBV15 and TRBJ1-2; 7 nucleotides match TRBD1. Germline V gene sequence: CDR1 LNHNV, CDR2 YYDKDF (reference sequence). The CDR3 is 15 residues long. V lost 3 bases to trimming and J lost 4 bases; unmatched junction nucleotides: 8.

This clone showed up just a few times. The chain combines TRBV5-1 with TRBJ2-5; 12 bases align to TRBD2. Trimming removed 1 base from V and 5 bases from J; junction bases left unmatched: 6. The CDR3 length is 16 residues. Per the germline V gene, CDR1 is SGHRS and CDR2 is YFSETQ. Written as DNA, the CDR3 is TGCGCCAGCAGCTTGCCGACTAGCGGGAGTTGGGAGACCCAGTACTTC. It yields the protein CASSLPTSGSWETQYF.

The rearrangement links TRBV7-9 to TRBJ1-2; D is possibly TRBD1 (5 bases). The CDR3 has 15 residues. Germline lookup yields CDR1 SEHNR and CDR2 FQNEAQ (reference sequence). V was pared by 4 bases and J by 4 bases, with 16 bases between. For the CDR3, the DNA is TGTGCCAGCAGCTCCCCGGGGGGGGAACTCTATGGCTACACCTTC. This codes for CASSSPGGELYGYTF.

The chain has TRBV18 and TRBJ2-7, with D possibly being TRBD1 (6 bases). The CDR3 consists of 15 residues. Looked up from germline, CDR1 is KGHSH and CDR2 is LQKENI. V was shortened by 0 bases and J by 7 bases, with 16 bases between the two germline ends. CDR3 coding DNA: TGTGCCAGCTCACCACCGGTGACCGGGACACGGGAGCAGTACTTC. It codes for CASSPPVTGTREQYF.

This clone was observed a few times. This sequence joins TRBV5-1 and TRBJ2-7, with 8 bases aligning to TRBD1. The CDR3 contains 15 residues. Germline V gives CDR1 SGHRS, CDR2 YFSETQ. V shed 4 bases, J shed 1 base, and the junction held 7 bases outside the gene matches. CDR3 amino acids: CASSGRTGPSYEQYF. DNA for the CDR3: TGCGCCAGCAGCGGACGGACAGGGCCATCCTACGAGCAGTACTTC.

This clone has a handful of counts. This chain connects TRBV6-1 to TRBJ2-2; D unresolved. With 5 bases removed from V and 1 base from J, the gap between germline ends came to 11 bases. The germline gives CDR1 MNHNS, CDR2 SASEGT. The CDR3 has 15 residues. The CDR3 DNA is TGTGCCAGCAGTTGGAGACCCATGAACACCGGGGAGCTGTTTTTT. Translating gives CASSWRPMNTGELFF.

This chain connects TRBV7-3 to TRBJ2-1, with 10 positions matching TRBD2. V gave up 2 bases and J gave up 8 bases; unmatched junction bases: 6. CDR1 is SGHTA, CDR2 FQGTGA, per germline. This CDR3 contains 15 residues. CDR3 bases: TGTGCCAGCAGCTTAGGACTAGCGGAGTTAGATGAGCAGTTCTTC. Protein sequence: CASSLGLAELDEQFF. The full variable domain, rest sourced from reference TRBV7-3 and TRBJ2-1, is GAGVSQTPSNKVTEKGKYVELRCDPISGHTALYWYRQSLGQGPEFLIYFQGTGAADDSGLPNDRFFAVRPEGSVSTLKIQRTERGDSAVYLCASSLGLAELDEQFFGPGTRLTVL.

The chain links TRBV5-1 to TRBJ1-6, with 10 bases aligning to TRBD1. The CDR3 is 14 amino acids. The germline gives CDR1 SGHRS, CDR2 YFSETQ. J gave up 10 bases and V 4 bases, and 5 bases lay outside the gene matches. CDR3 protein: CASSPGQGGSPLHF. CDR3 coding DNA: TGCGCCAGCAGCCCCGGACAGGGGGGGTCACCCCTCCACTTT.

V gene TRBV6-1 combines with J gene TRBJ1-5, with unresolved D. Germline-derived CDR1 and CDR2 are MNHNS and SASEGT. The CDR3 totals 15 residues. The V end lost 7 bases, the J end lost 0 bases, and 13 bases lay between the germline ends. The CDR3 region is CASTRDGISNQPQHF. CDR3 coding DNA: TGTGCCAGCACTAGAGACGGGATTAGCAATCAGCCCCAGCATTTT.

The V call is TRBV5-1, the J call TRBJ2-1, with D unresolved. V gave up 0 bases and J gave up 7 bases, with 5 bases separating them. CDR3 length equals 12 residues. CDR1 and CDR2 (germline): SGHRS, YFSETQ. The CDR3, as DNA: TGCGCCAGCAGCTTGGGGCTTAATGAGCAGTTCTTC. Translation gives CASSLGLNEQFF. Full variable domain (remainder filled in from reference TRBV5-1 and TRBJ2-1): KAGVTQTPRYLIKTRGQQVTLSCSPISGHRSVSWYQQTPGQGLQFLFEYFSETQRNKGNFPGRFSGRQFSNSRSEMNVSTLELGDSALYLCASSLGLNEQFFGPGTRLTVL.

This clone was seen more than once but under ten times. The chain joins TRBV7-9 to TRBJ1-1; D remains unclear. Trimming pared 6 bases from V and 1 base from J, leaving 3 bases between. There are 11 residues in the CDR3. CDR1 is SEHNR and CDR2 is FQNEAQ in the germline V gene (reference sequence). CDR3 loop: CASRQNTEAFF. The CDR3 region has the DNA TGTGCCAGCAGACAGAACACTGAAGCTTTCTTT.

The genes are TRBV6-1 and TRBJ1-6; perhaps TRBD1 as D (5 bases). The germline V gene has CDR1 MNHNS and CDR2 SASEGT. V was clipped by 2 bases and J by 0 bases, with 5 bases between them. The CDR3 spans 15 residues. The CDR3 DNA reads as TGTGCCAGCAGTGAACAGGGCTCCTATAATTCACCCCTCCACTTT. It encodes CASSEQGSYNSPLHF.

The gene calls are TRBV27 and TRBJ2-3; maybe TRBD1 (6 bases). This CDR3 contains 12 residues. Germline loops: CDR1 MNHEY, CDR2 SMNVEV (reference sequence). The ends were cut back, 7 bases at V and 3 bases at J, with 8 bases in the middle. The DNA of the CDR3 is TGTGCCAGCAAGAGGGGGACAGATACGCAGTATTTT. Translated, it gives CASKRGTDTQYF.

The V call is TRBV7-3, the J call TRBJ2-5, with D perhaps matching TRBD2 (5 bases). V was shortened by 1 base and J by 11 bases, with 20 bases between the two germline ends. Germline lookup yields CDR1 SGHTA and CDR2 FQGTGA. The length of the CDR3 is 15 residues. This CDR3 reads CASSLNRALSEEQYF. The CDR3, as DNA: TGTGCCAGCAGCTTAAATCGGGCTCTGTCGGAGGAGCAGTACTTC.

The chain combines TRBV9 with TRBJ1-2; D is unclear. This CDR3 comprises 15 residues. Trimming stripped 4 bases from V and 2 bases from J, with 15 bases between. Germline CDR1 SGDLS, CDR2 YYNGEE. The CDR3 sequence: CASSPGGQSNYGYTF. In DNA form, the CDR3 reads TGTGCCAGCAGCCCAGGAGGGCAATCGAACTATGGCTACACCTTC. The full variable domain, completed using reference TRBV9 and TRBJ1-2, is DSGVTQTPKHLITATGQRVTLRCSPRSGDLSVYWYQQSLDQGLQFLIQYYNGEERAKGNILERFSAQQFPDLHSELNLSSLELGDSALYFCASSPGGQSNYGYTFGSGTRLTVV.

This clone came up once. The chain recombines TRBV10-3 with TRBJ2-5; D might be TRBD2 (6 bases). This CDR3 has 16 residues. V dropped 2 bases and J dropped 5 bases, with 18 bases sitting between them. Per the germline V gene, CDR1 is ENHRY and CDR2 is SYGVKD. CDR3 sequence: CAISEPPSDRTETQYF. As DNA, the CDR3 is TGTGCCATCAGTGAGCCACCTAGCGATCGGACGGAGACCCAGTACTTC.

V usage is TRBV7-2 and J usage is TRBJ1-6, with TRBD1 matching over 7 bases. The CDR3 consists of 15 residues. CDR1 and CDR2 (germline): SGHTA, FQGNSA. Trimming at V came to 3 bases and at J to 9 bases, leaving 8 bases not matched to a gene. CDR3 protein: CASSLMTGLSSPLHF. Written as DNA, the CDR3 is TGTGCCAGCAGCTTGATGACAGGGTTGAGTTCACCCCTCCACTTT.

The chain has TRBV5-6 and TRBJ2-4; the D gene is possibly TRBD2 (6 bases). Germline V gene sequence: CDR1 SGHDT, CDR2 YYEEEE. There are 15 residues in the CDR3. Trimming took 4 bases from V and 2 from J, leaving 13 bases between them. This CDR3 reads CASSGFRGSKNIQYF. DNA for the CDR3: TGTGCCAGCAGCGGATTCCGGGGGTCCAAAAACATTCAGTACTTC.